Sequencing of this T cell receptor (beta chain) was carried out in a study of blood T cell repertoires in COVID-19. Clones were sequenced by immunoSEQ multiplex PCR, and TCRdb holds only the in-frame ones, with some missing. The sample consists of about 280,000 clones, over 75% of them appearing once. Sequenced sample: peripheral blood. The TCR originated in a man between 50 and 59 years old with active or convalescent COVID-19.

The CDR3 protein is CASSLLGVLNYGYTF. CDR3 coding DNA: TGTGCCAGCAGCTTACTAGGGGTGCTTAACTATGGCTACACCTTC. The chain is built from TRBV7-9 and TRBJ1-2, with a tentative D call TRBD1 (5 bases). Trimming cost V 2 bases and J 1 base, with 11 bases left between them. This CDR3 comprises 15 residues. In germline, CDR1 is SEHNR, CDR2 FQNEAQ (reference sequence).